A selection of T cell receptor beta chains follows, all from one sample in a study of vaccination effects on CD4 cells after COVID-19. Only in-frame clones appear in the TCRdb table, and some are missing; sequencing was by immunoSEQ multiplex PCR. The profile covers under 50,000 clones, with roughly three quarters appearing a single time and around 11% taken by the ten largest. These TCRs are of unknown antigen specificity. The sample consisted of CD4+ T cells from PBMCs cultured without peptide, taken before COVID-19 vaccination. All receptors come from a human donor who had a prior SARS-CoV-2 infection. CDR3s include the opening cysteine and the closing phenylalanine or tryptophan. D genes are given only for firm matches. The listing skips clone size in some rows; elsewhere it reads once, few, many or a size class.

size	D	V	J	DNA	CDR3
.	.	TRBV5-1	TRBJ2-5	TGCGCCAGCAGCTTGGGGGTGACTACGGGAGAGACCCAGTACTTC	CASSLGVTTGETQYF
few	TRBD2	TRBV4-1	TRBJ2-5	TGCGCCAGCAGCCAAGGGTTGGGCGGGGGGTCCCAAGAGACCCAGTACTTC	CASSQGLGGGSQETQYF
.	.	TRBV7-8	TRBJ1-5	TGTGCCAGCAGCTTAGTCGGACGGAGCAATCAGCCCCAGCATTTT	CASSLVGRSNQPQHF
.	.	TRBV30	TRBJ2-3	TGTGCCTGGAATAGCCTAGCCCCCGGTACGCAGTATTTT	CAWNSLAPGTQYF
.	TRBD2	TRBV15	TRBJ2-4	TGTGCCACCAGCCCCTTGCGGGGGGGCAACATTCAGTACTTC	CATSPLRGGNIQYF
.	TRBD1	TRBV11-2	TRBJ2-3	TGTGCCAGCAGGAGGACAGGGGTGTCAGATACGCAGTATTTT	CASRRTGVSDTQYF
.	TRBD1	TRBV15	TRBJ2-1	TGTGCCACCAGCAGAGAACGAAGGCCGGGACAGGAGGACAATGAGCAGTTCTTC	CATSRERRPGQEDNEQFF
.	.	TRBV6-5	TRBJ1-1	TGTGCCAGCAGCCGCCGAACCAACACTGAAGCTTTCTTT	CASSRRTNTEAFF
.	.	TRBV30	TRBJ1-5	TGTGCCTGGGGGTGGGGTCAGCCCCAGCATTTT	CAWGWGQPQHF
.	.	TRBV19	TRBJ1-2	TGTGCCAGTAGTACGCGAGAGGGGAGTGCGGGCTATGGCTACACCTTC	CASSTREGSAGYGYTF
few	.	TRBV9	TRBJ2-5	TGTGCCAGCAGCGTAGCATCCGGACAGACCCAAGAGACCCAGTACTTC	CASSVASGQTQETQYF
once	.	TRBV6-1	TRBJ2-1	TGTGCCAGCACTGAAAGGGGGGACATATACAATGAGCAGTTCTTC	CASTERGDIYNEQFF
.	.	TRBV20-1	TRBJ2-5	TGCAGTGCTAGTCCAAGGACGGAGACCCAGTACTTC	CSASPRTETQYF
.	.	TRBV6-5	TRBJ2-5	TGTGCCAGCAGGAAACAGGGAGGTGGACAAGAGACCCAGTACTTC	CASRKQGGGQETQYF
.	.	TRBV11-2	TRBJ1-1	TGTGCCAGCAGCTCGCCCCGTGGGCTGAACACTGAAGCTTTCTTT	CASSSPRGLNTEAFF
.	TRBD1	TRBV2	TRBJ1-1	TGTGCCAGCAACAGGGGGCTGAACACTGAAGCTTTCTTT	CASNRGLNTEAFF
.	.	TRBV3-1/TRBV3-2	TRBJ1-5	TGTGCCAGCAACAAAACTTCCTATCAGCCCCAGCATTTT	CASNKTSYQPQHF
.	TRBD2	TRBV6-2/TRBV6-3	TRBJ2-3	TGTGCCAGCAGTTACATAGGGGCGGGAGTCACAGATACGCAGTATTTT	CASSYIGAGVTDTQYF
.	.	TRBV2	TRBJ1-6	TGTGCCGGGAAAGTTTCGCAGAATTCACCCCTCCACTTT	CAGKVSQNSPLHF
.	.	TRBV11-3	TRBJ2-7	TGTGCCAGCAGCTTAGTTAGGGGTCCCTCCTACGAGCAGTACTTC	CASSLVRGPSYEQYF
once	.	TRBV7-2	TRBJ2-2	TGTGCCAGCAGCTTAAAACTCCTGGGCGGGGAGCTGTTTTTT	CASSLKLLGGELFF
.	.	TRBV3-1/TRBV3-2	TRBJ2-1	TGTGCCAGCAGCCATCTGGCGGCCGAGACTGAGCAGTTCTTC	CASSHLAAETEQFF
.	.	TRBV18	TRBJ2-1	TGTGCCAGCTCACCACGCGTCTCCGCCGACAATGAGCAGTTCTTC	CASSPRVSADNEQFF
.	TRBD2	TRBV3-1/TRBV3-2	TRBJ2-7	TGTGCCAGCAGCCCCGACAGTGGCGGGGGGGCTTACGAGCAGTACTTC	CASSPDSGGGAYEQYF
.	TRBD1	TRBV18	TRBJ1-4	TGTGCCAGCTCACCACCGGGACAGGGGAATGAAAAACTGTTTTTT	CASSPPGQGNEKLFF
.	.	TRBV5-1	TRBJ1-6	TGCGCCAGCAGCTTTGGCAGTTTTAATTCACCCCTCCACTTT	CASSFGSFNSPLHF
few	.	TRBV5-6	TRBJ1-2	TGTGCCAGCAGTTTGGGCAGCCAAGACTATGGCTACACCTTC	CASSLGSQDYGYTF
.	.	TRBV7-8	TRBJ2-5	TGTGCCAGCAGCTTGACTAGGACCAACCTACAAGAGACCCAGTACTTC	CASSLTRTNLQETQYF
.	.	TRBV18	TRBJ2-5	TGTGCCAGCTCACAGCGACAGAAAGAGACCCAGTACTTC	CASSQRQKETQYF
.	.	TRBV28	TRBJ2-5	TGTGCCAGCAGGACAAAAGGATCCCAAGAGACCCAGTACTTC	CASRTKGSQETQYF
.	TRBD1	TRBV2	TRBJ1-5	TGTGCCAGCAGACAAGACAGGGTCGGAAATCAGCCCCAGCATTTT	CASRQDRVGNQPQHF
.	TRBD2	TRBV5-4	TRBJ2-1	TGTGCCAGCAGCCTGCGGACTAGCGCCAATGAGCAGTTCTTC	CASSLRTSANEQFF
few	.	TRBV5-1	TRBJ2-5	TGCGCCAGCGGATTAAAAGAGACCCAGTACTTC	CASGLKETQYF
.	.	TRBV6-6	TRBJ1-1	TGTGCCAGCAGTTACGCTGCTGAAGCTTTCTTT	CASSYAAEAFF
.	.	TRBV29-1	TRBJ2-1	TGCAGCGTTGAATGGGGCGGAACCCACAATGAGCAGTTCTTC	CSVEWGGTHNEQFF
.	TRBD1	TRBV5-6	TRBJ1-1	TGTGCCAGCAGCCCATCTGCAGGGGGCGCGGGCACTGAAGCTTTCTTT	CASSPSAGGAGTEAFF
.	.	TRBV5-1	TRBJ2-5	TGCGCCAGCAGCTTGGATCCCGGAAGGCAAGAGACCCAGTACTTC	CASSLDPGRQETQYF
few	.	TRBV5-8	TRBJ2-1	TGTGCCAGCAGCTTGGTTGGCGGGGCCGCCTACAATGAGCAGTTCTTC	CASSLVGGAAYNEQFF
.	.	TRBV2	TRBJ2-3	TGTGCCAGCAGTGTTTCCCGGGACTCTAGCACAGATACGCAGTATTTT	CASSVSRDSSTDTQYF
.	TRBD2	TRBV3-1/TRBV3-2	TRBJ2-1	TGTGCCAGCAGCCAAGATCAAACGGGGGGGCCTGACAATGAGCAGTTCTTC	CASSQDQTGGPDNEQFF
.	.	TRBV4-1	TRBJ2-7	TGCGCCAGCAGCCAAGGGACAGCCCTAAGATCATACTCCTACGAGCAGTACTTC	CASSQGTALRSYSYEQYF
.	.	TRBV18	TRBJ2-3	TGTGCCAGCTCATGGACCGTAGTTTCGAGCACAGATACGCAGTATTTT	CASSWTVVSSTDTQYF
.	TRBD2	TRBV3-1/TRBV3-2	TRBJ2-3	TGTGCCAGCAGCCTACTAGCGGTCGCAAGCACAGATACGCAGTATTTT	CASSLLAVASTDTQYF
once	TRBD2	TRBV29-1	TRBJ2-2	TGCAGCGTTAAACGTTCCGGGACTAGCGGGATCGGGAACACCGGGGAGCTGTTTTTT	CSVKRSGTSGIGNTGELFF
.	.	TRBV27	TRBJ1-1	TGTGCCAGCAGTTTAAGAGGGGGGAACACTGAAGCTTTCTTT	CASSLRGGNTEAFF
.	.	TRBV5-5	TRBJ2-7	TGTGCCAGCAGCTTAGTACGCGAAACCTACGAGCAGTACTTC	CASSLVRETYEQYF
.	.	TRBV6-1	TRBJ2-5	TGTGCCAGCAGTGAACAGAATTGGTTCGGGGAGACCCAGTACTTC	CASSEQNWFGETQYF
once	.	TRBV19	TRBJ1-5	TGTGCCAGTTCATCGACAGGAAACAATCAGCCCCAGCATTTT	CASSSTGNNQPQHF
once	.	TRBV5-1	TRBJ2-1	TGCGCCAGCAGCTTGGCGGGGAGCTCCTACAATGAGCAGTTCTTC	CASSLAGSSYNEQFF
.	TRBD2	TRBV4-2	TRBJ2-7	TGTGCCAGCAGCCACCAGGTAGCGGGACATTACGAGCAGTACTTC	CASSHQVAGHYEQYF
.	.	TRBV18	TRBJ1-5	TGTGCCAGCTCACCAGGACCCTATGTTGCCCAGCATTTT	CASSPGPYVAQHF
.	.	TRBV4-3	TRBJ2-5	TGCGCCAGCAGCCAAGCCCCACAAGGTCAAGAGACCCAGTACTTC	CASSQAPQGQETQYF